The T cell receptor beta chain described here comes from a study of blood T cell repertoires in COVID-19. CDR1 is KGHDR and CDR2 is SFDVKD in the germline V gene. After removal of 7 bases from V and 3 bases from J, the junction contained 3 bases not matched to a gene. The CDR3 contains 13 residues. Repertoires were generated with immunoSEQ multiplex PCR, while TCRdb's copy carries only in-frame clones and drops some. Seen here are over 10,000 clones, around 70% observed once, and the top ten hold 5.5% to 7%. The specimen sequenced was peripheral blood. V gene TRBV24-1 combines with J gene TRBJ1-2; 8 nucleotides line up with TRBD1. The sequence came from a man aged 60 to 69 with COVID-19, enrolled during active disease. CDR3 protein: CATRDREDYGYTF. The CDR3 DNA is TGTGCCACCAGGGACAGGGAGGACTATGGCTACACCTTC.